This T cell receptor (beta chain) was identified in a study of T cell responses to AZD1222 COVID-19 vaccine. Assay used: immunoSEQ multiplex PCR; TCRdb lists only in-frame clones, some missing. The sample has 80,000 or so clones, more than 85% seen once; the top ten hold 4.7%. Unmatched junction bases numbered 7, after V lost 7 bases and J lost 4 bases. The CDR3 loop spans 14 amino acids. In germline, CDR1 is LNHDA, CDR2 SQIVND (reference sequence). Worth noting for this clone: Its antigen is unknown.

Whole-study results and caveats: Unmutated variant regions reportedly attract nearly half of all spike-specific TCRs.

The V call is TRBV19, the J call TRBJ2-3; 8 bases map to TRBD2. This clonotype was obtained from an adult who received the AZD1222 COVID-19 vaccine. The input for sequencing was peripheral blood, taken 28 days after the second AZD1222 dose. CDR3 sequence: CASIASGRSDTQYF. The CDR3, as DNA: TGTGCCAGTATCGCTAGCGGGCGTTCAGATACGCAGTATTTT. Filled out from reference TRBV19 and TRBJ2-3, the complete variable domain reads DGGITQSPKYLFRKEGQNVTLSCEQNLNHDAMYWYRQDPGQGLRLIYYSQIVNDFQKGDIAEGYSVSREKKESFPLTVTSAQKNPTAFYLCASIASGRSDTQYFGPGTRLTVL.